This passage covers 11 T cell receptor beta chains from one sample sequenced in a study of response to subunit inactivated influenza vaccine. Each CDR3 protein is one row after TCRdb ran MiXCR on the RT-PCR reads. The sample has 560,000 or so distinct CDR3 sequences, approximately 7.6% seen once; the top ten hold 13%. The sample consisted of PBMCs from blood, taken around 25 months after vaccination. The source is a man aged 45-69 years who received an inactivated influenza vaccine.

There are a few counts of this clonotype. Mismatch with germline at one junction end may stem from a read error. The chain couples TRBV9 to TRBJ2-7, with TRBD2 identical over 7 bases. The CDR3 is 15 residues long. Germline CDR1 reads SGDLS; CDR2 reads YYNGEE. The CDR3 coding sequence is TGTGCCAGCAGCGGGGGGAGGGCAGGCTCCCACGAGCAGTACTTC. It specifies CASSGGRAGSHEQYF.

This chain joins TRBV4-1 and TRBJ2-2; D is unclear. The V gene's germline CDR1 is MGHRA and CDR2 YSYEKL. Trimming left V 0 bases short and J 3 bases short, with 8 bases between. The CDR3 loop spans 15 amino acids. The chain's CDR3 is CASSQDETYTGELFF. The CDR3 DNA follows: TGCGCCAGCAGCCAAGATGAAACCTACACCGGGGAGCTGTTTTTT.

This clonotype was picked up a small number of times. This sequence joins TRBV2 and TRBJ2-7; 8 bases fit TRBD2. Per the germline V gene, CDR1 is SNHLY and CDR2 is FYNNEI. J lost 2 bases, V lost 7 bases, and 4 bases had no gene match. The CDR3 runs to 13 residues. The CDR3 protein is CASKTTSAYEQYF. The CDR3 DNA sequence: TGTGCCAGCAAAACGACTAGCGCCTACGAGCAGTACTTC.

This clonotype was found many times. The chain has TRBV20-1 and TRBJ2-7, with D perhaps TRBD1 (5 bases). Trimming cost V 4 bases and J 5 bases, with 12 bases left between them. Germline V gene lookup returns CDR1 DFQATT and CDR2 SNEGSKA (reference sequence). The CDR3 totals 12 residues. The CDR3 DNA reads TGCAGTGCTACCCTTTTAGGGGACGAGCAGTACTTC. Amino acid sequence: CSATLLGDEQYF.

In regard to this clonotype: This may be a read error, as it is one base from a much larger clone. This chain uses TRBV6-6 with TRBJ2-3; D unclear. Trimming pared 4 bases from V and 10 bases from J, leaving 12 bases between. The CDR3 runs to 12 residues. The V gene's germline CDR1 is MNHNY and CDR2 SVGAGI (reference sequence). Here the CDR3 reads CASSSDGYAQYF. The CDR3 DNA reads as TGTGCCAGCAGTTCGGACGGATATGCGCAGTATTTT.

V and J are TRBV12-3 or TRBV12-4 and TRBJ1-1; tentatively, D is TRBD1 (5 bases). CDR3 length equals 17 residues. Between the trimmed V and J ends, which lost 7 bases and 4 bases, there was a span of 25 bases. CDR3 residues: CASTAGMTVTGFTEAFF. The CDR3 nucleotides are TGTGCCAGCACCGCCGGTATGACAGTGACGGGTTTCACTGAAGCTTTCTTT.

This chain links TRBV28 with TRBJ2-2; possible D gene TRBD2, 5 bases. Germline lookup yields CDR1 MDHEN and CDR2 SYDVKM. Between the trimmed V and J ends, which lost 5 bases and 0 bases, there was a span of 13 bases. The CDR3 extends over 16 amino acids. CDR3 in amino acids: CASSLGLDANTGELFF. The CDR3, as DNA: TGTGCCAGCAGTCTAGGACTGGACGCGAACACCGGGGAGCTGTTTTTT.

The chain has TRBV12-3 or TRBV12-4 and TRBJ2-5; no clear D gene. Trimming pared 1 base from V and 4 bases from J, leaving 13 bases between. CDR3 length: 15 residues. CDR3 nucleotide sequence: TGTGCCAGCAGTTTAGAATCTCAGCACGCAGAGACCCAGTACTTC. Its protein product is CASSLESQHAETQYF.

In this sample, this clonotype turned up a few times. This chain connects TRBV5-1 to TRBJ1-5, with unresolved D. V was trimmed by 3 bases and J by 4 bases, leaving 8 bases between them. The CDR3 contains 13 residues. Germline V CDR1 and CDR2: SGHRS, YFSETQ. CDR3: CASSSGENQPQHF. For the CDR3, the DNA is TGCGCCAGCAGCTCCGGGGAGAATCAGCCCCAGCATTTT.

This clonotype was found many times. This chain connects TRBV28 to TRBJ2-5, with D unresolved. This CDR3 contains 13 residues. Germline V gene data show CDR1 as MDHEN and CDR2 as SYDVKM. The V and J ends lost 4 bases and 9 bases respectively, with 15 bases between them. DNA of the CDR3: TGTGCCAGCAGTTCCCCCCTTGGGGTGGCCCAGTACTTC. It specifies CASSSPLGVAQYF. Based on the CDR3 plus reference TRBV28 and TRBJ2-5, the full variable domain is DVKVTQSSRYLVKRTGEKVFLECVQDMDHENMFWYRQDPGLGLRLIYFSYDVKMKEKGDIPEGYSVSREKKERFSLILESASTNQTSMYLCASSSPLGVAQYFGPGTRLLVL.

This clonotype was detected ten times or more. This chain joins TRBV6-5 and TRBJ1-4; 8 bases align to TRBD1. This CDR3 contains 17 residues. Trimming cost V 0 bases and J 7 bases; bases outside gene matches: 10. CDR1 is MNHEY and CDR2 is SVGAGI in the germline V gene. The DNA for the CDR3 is TGTGCCAGCAGTTACTCACCTCCGACAGGGGCAGGTGAAAAACTGTTTTTT. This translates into CASSYSPPTGAGEKLFF.